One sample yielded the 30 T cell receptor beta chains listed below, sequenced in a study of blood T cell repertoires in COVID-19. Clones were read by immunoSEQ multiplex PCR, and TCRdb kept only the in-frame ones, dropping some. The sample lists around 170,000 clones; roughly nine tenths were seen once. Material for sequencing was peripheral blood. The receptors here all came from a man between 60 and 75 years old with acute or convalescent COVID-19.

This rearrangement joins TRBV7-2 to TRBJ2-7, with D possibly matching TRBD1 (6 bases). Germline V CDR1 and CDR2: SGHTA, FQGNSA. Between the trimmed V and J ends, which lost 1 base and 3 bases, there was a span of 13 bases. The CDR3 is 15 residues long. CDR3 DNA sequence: TGTGCCAGCAGCTTAGGACAGGTGGTCCACTACGAGCAGTACGTC. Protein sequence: CASSLGQVVHYEQYV.

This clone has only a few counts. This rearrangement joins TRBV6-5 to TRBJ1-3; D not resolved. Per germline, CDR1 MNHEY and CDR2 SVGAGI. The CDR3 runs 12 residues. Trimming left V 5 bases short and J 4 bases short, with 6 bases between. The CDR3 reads CASSPGGNTIYF. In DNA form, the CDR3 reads TGTGCCAGCAGTCCGGGAGGAAACACCATATATTTT.

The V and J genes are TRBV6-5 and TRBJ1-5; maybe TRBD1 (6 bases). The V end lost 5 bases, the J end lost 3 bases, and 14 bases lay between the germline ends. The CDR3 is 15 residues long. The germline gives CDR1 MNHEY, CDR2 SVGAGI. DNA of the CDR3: TGTGCCAGCAGTCAGGGGACGGGGTTCAATCAGCCCCAGCATTTT. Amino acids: CASSQGTGFNQPQHF.

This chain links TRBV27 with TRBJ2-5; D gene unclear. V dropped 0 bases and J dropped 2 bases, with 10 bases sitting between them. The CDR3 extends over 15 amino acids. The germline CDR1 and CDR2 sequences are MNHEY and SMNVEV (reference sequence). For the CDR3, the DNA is TGTGCCAGCAGTTTATCGTGGCAGAGGCAAGAGACCCAGTACTTC. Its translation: CASSLSWQRQETQYF.

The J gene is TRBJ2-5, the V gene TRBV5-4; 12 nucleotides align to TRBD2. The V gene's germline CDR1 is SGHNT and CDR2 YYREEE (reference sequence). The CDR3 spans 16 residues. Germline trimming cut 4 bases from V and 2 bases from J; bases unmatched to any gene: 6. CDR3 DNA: TGTGCCAGCAGCGGTGGGACTAGCGGGTTGCAAGAGACCCAGTACTTC. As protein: CASSGGTSGLQETQYF.

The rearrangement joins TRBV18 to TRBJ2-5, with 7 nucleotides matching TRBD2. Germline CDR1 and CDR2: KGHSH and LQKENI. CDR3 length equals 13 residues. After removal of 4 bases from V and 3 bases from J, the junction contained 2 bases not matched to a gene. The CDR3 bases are TGTGCCAGCTCACGGGGGGGAGAAGAGACCCAGTACTTC. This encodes CASSRGGEETQYF.

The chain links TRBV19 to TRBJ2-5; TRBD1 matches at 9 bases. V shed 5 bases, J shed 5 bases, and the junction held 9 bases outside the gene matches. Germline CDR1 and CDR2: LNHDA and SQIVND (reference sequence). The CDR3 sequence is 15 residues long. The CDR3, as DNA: TGTGCCAGTAGTTTGAGGGGACAGGGCGGGGAGACCCAGTACTTC. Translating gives CASSLRGQGGETQYF.

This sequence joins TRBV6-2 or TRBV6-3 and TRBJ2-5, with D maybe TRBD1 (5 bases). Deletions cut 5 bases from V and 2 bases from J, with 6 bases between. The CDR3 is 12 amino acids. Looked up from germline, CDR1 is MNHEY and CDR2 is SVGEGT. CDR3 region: CASSKGQETQYF. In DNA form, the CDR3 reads TGTGCCAGCAGTAAGGGGCAAGAGACCCAGTACTTC.

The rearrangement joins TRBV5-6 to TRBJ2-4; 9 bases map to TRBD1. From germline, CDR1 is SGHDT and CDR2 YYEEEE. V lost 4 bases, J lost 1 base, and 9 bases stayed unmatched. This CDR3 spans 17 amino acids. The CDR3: CASSPAPGQGAKNIQYF. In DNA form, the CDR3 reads TGTGCCAGCAGCCCAGCCCCCGGACAGGGGGCCAAAAACATTCAGTACTTC.

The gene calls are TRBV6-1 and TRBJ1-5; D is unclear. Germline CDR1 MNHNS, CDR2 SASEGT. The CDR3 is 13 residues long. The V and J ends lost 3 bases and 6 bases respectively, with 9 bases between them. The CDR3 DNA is TGTGCCAGCAGTGAGGCCTTTCGTCAGCCCCAGCATTTT. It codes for CASSEAFRQPQHF.

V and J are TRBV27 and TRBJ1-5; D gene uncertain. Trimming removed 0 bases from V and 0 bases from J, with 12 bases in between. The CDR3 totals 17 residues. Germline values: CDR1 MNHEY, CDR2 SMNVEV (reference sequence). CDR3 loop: CASSLSAGSGSNQPQHF. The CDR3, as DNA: TGTGCCAGCAGTTTATCGGCGGGGTCCGGTAGCAATCAGCCCCAGCATTTT.

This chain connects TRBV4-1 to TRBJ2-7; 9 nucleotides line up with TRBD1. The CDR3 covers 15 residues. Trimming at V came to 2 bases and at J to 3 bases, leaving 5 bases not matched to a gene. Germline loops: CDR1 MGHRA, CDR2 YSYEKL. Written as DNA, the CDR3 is TGCGCCAGCAGCCAACTTGACAGGGGGGGCTACGAGCAGTACGTC. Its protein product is CASSQLDRGGYEQYV.

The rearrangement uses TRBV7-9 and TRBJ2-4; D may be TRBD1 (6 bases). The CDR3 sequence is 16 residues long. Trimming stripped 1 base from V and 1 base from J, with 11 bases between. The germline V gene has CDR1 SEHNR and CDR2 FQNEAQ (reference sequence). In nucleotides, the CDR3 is TGTGCCAGCAGCTTAGGATGGGGGCTGGCCAAAAACATTCAGTACTTC. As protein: CASSLGWGLAKNIQYF.

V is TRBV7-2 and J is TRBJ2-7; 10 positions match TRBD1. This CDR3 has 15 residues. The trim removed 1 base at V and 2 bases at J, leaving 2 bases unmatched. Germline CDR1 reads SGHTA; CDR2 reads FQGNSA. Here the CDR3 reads CASSLVGTGAYEQYF. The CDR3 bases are TGTGCCAGCAGCTTAGTCGGGACAGGGGCCTACGAGCAGTACTTC.

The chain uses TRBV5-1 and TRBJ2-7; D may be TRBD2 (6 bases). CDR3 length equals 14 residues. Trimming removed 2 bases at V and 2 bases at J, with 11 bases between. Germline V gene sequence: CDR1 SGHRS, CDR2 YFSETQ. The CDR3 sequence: CASSLTSPTYEQYF. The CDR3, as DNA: TGCGCCAGCAGCTTAACTAGCCCAACCTACGAGCAGTACTTC.

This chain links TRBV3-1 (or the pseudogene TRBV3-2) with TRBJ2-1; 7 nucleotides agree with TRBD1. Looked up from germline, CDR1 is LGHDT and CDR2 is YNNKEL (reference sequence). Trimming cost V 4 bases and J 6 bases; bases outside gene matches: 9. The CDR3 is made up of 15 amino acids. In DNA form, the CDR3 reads TGTGCCAGCAGCCTTGACAGGGAAAGGTCCAATGAGCAGTTCTTC. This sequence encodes CASSLDRERSNEQFF.

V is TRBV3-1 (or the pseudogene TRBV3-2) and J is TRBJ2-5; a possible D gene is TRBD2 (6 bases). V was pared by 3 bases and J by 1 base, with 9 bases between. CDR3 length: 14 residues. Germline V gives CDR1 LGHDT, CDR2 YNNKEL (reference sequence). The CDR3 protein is CASSHRDSQETQYF. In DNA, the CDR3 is TGTGCCAGCAGCCACCGGGACTCCCAAGAGACCCAGTACTTC.

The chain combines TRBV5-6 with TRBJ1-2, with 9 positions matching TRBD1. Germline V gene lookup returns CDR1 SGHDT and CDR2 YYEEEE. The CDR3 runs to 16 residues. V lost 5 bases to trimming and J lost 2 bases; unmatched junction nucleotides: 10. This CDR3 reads CASSVGSGQGNYGYTF. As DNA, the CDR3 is TGTGCCAGCAGTGTCGGGTCTGGACAGGGGAACTATGGCTACACCTTC.

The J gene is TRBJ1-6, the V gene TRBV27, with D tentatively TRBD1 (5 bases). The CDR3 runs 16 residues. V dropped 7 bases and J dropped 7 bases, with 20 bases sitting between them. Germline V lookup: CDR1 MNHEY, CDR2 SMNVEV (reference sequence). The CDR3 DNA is TGTGCCAGCACCCCCCAGGGCGGAACCCCCAATTCACCCCTCCACTTT. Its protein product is CASTPQGGTPNSPLHF.

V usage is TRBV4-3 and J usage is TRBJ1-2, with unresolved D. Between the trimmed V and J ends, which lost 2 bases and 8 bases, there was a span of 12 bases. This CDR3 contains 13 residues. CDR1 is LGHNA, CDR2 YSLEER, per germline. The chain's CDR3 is CASSQFIRSGYTF. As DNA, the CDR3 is TGCGCCAGCAGCCAATTCATCCGGTCCGGCTACACCTTC.

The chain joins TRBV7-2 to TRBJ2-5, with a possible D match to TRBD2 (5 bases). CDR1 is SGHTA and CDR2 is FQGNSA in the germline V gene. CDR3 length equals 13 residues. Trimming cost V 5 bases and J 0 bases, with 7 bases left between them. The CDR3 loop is CASSPTNQETQYF. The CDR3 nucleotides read TGTGCCAGCAGCCCGACTAACCAAGAGACCCAGTACTTC.

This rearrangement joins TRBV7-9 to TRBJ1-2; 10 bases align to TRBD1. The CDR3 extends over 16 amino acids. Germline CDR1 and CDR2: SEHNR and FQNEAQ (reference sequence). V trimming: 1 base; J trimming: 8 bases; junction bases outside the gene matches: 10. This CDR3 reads CASSLGDRGENWGYTF. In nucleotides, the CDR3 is TGTGCCAGCAGCTTAGGGGACAGGGGAGAGAACTGGGGCTACACCTTC.

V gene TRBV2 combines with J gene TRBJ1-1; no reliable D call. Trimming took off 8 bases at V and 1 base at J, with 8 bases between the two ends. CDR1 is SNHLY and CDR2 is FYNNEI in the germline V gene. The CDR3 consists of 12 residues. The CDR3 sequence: CASLEANTEAFF. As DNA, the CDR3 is TGTGCCAGCCTCGAGGCGAACACTGAAGCTTTCTTT.

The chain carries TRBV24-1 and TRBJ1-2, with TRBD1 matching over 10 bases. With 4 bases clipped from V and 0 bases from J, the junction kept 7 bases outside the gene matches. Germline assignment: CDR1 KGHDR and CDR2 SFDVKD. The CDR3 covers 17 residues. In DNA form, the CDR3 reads TGTGCCACCAGTGAGCGGGGACAGGGGACATCTAACTATGGCTACACCTTC. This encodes CATSERGQGTSNYGYTF.

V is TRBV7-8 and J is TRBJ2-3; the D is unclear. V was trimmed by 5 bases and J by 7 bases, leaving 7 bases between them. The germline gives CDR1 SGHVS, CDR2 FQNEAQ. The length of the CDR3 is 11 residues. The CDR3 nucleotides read TGTGCCAGCAGCCCAGGCCATACGCAGTATTTT. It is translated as CASSPGHTQYF.

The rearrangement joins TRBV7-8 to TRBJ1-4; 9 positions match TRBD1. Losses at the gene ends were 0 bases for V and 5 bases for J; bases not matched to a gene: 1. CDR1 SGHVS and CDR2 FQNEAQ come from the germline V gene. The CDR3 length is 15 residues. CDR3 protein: CASSLAGTGNEKLFF. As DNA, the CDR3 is TGTGCCAGCAGCTTAGCCGGGACAGGGAATGAAAAACTGTTTTTT. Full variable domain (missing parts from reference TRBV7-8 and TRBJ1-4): GAGVSQSPRYKVAKRGQDVALRCDPISGHVSLFWYQQALGQGPEFLTYFQNEAQLDKSGLPSDRFFAERPEGSVSTLKIQRTQQEDSAVYLCASSLAGTGNEKLFFGSGTQLSVL.

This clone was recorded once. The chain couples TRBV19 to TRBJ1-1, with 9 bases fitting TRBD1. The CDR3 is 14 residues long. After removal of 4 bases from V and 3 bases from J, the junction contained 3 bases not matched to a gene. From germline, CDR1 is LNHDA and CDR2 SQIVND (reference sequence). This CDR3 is CASSTRDRDTEAFF. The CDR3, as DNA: TGTGCCAGTAGTACCCGGGACAGGGACACTGAAGCTTTCTTT.

CDR3 DNA sequence: TGCGCCAGCAGCTTTAAACAGGGGGTTTACACCGGGGAGCTGTTTTTT. This gives the protein CASSFKQGVYTGELFF. The V call is TRBV5-1, the J call TRBJ2-2; TRBD1 aligns across 8 bases. The CDR3 consists of 16 residues. Germline CDR1 is SGHRS and CDR2 is YFSETQ. V shed 2 bases, J shed 3 bases, and the junction held 6 bases outside the gene matches.

The CDR3 spells CASGIHQGAKSYGYTF. The CDR3 region has the DNA TGTGCTAGTGGCATCCACCAGGGGGCTAAGAGCTATGGCTACACCTTC. J is TRBJ1-2 and V is TRBV12-5; 8 bases are a match to TRBD1. Trimming cost V 6 bases and J 4 bases; bases outside gene matches: 13. CDR1 is LGHNT and CDR2 is FRNRAP in the germline V gene. There are 16 residues in the CDR3. Supplemented by reference TRBV12-5 and TRBJ1-2, the full variable domain reads DARVTQTPRHKVTEMGQEVTMRCQPILGHNTVFWYRQTMMQGLELLAYFRNRAPLDDSGMPKDRFSAEMPDATLATLKIQPSEPRDSAVYFCASGIHQGAKSYGYTFGSGTRLTVV.

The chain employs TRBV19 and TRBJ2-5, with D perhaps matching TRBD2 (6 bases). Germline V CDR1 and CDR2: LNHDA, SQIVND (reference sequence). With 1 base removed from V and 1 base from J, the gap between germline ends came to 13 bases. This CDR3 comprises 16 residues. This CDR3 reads CASSIAELGGQETQYF. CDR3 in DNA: TGTGCCAGTAGTATAGCCGAGTTGGGGGGCCAAGAGACCCAGTACTTC.